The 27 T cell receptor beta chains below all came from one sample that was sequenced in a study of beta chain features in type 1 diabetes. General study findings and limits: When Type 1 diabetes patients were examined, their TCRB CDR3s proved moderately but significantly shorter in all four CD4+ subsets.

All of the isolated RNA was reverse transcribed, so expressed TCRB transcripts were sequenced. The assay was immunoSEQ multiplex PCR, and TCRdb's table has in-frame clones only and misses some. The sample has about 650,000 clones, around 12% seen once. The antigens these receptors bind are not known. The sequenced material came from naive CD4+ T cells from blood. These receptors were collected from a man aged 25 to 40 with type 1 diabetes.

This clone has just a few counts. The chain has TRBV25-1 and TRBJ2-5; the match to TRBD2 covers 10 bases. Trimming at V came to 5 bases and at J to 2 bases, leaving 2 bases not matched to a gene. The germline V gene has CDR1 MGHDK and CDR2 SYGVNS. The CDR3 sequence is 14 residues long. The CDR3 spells CASSLAGGQETQYF. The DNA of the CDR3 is TGTGCCAGCAGTTTAGCGGGGGGTCAAGAGACCCAGTACTTC.

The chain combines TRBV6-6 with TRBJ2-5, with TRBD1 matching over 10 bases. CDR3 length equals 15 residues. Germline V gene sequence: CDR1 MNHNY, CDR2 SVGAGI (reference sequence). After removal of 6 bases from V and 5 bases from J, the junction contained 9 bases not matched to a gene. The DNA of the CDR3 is TGTGCCAGCAGCACGACAGGGGGCGAGGAGGAGACCCAGTACTTC. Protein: CASSTTGGEEETQYF.

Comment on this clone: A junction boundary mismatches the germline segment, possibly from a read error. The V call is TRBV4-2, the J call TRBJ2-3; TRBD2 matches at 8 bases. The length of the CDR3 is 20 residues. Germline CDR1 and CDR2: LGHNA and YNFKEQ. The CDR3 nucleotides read TGTGCCAGCAACCAAGACGGAACGCGGAGAAGCGGGGGACGCACAGATACGCAGTATTTT. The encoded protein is CASNQDGTRRSGGRTDTQYF.

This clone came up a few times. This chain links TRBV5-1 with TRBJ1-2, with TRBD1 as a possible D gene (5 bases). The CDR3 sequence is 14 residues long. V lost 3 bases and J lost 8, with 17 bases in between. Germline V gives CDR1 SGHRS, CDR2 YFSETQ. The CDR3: CASSSLQGREGYTF. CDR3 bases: TGCGCCAGCAGCTCACTCCAGGGAAGAGAGGGCTACACCTTC. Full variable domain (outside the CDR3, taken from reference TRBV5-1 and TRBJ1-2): KAGVTQTPRYLIKTRGQQVTLSCSPISGHRSVSWYQQTPGQGLQFLFEYFSETQRNKGNFPGRFSGRQFSNSRSEMNVSTLELGDSALYLCASSSLQGREGYTFGSGTRLTVV.

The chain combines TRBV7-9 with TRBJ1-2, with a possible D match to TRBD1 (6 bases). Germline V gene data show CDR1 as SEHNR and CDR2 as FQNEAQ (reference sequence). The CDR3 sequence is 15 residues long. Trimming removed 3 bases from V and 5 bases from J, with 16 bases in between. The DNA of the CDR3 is TGTGCCAGCAGCTTGTTATTCGGACAGCGTTATGGCTACACCTTC. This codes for CASSLLFGQRYGYTF. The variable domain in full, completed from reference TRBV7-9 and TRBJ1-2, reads DTGVSQNPRHKITKRGQNVTFRCDPISEHNRLYWYRQTLGQGPEFLTYFQNEAQLEKSRLLSDRFSAERPKGSFSTLEIQRTEQGDSAMYLCASSLLFGQRYGYTFGSGTRLTVV.

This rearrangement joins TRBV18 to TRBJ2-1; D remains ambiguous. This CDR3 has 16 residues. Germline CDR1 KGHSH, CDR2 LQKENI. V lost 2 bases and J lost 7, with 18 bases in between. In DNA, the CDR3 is TGTGCCAGCTCACCAACCTACCAGAGGCAGGAAAATGAGCAGTTCTTC. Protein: CASSPTYQRQENEQFF.

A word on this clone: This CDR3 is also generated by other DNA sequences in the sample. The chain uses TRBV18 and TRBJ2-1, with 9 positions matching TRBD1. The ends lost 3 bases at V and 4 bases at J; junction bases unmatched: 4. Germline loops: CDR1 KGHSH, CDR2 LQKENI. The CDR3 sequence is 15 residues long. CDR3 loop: CASSPGTGYYNEQFF. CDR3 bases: TGTGCCAGCTCACCGGGGACAGGGTATTACAATGAGCAGTTCTTC.

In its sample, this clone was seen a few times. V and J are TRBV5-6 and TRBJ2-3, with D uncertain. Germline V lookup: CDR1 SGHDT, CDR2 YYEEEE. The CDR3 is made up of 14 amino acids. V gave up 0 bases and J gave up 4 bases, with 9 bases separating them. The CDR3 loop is CASSLVPGADTQYF. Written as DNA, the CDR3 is TGTGCCAGCAGCTTGGTTCCGGGCGCAGATACGCAGTATTTT. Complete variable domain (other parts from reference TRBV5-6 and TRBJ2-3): DAGVTQSPTHLIKTRGQQVTLRCSPKSGHDTVSWYQQALGQGPQFIFQYYEEEERQRGNFPDRFSGHQFPNYSSELNVNALLLGDSALYLCASSLVPGADTQYFGPGTRLTVL.

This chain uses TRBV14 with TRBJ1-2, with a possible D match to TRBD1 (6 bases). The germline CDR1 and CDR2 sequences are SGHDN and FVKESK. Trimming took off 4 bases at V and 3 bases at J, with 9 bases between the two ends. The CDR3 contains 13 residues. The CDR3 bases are TGTGCCAGCAGCCCGGACAGATACTATGGCTACACCTTC. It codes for CASSPDRYYGYTF.

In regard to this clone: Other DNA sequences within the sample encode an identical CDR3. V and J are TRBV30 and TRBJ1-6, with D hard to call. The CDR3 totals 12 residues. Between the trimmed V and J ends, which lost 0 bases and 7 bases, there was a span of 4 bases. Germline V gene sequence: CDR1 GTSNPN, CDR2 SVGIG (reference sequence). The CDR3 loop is CAWSVQNSPLHF. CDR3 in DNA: TGTGCCTGGAGTGTACAAAATTCACCCCTCCACTTT.

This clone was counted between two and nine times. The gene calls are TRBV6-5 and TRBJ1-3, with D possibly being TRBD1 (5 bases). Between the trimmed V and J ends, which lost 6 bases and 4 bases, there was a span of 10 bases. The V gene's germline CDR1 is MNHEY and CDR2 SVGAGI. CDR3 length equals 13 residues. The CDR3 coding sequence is TGTGCCAGCAGCCTGGGGGGGGGAAACACCATATATTTT. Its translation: CASSLGGGNTIYF.

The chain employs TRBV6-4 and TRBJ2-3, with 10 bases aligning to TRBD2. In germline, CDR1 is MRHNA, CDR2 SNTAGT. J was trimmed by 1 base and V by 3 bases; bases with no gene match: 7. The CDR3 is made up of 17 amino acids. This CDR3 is CASSETSGVPGTDTQYF. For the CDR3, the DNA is TGTGCCAGCAGTGAAACTAGCGGGGTGCCGGGCACAGATACGCAGTATTTT.

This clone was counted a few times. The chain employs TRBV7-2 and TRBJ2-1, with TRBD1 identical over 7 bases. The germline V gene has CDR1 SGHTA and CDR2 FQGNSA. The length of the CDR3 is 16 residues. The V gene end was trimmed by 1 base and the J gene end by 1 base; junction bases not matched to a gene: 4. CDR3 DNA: TGTGCCAGCAGCTTAGATGGGACAGTTTCCTACAATGAGCAGTTCTTC. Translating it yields CASSLDGTVSYNEQFF.

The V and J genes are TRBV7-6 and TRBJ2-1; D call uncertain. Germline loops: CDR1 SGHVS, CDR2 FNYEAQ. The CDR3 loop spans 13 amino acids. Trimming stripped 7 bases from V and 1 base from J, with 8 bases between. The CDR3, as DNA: TGTGCCAGCAAAGGTCGGTCCTACAATGAGCAGTTCTTC. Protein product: CASKGRSYNEQFF.

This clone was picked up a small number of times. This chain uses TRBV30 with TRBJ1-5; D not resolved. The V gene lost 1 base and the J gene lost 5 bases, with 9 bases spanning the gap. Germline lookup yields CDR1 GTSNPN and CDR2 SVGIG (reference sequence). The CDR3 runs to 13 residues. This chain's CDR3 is CAWSGGDDQPQHF. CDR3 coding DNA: TGTGCCTGGAGTGGTGGGGATGATCAGCCCCAGCATTTT.

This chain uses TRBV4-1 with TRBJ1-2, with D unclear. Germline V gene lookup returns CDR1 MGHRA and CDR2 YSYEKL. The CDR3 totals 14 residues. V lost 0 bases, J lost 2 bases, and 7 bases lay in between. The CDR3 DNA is TGCGCCAGCAGCCAAGAACAGCGAAACTATGGCTACACCTTC. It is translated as CASSQEQRNYGYTF.

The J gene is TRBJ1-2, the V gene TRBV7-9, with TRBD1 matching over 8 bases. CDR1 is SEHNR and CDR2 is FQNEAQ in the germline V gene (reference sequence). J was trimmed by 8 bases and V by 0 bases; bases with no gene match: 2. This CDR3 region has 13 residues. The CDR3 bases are TGTGCCAGCAGCTTAGCGACAGGGGCGGGCTACACCTTC. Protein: CASSLATGAGYTF.

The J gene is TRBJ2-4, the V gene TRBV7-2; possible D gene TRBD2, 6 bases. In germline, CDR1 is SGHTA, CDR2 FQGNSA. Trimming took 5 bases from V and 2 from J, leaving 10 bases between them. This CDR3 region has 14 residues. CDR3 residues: CASSPEGSKNIQYF. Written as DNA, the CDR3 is TGTGCCAGCAGCCCGGAGGGTTCCAAAAACATTCAGTACTTC.

CDR3 bases: TGTGCCAGTAGTTACGCAGGGGGTCGGTATGGCTACACCTTC. It specifies CASSYAGGRYGYTF. The J gene is TRBJ1-2, the V gene TRBV19, with 7 bases fitting TRBD1. J was trimmed by 5 bases and V by 5 bases; bases with no gene match: 8. The CDR3 loop spans 14 amino acids. CDR1 LNHDA and CDR2 SQIVND come from the germline V gene (reference sequence).

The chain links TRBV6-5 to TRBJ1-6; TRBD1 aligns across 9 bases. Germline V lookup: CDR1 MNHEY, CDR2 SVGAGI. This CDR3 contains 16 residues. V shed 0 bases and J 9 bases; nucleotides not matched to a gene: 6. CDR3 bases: TGTGCCAGCAGTTACTCGGCGGGACAGGGTTTTTCACCCCTCCACTTT. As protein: CASSYSAGQGFSPLHF.

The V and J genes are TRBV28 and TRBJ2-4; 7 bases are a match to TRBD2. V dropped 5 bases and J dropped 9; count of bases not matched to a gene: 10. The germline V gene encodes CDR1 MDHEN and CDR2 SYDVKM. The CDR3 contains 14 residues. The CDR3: CASSTVRGGGIQYF. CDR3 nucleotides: TGTGCCAGCAGTACCGTGCGGGGCGGGGGCATTCAGTACTTC.

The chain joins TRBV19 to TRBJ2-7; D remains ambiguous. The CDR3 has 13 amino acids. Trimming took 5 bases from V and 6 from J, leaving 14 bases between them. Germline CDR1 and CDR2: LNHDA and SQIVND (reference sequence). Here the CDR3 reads CASSPTRNSEQYF. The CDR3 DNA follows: TGTGCCAGTAGTCCCACGAGGAATTCCGAGCAGTACTTC.

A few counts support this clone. The DNA for the CDR3 is TGTGCCAGCGTGGGGGGCCTCCCCGGGTACTTC. Translation gives CASVGGLPGYF. The chain carries TRBV2 and TRBJ2-7; tentatively, D is TRBD1 or TRBD2 (6 bases each). Germline CDR1 is SNHLY and CDR2 is FYNNEI. The CDR3 is made up of 11 amino acids. V lost 8 bases and J 12 bases, leaving 17 bases between the germline ends.

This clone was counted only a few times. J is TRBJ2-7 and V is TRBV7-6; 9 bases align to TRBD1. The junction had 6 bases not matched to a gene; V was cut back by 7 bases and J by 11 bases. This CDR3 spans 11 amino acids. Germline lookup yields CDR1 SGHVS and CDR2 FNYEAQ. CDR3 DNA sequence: TGTGCCAGCACCACGGGGGACAGGGAGTACTTC. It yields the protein CASTTGDREYF.

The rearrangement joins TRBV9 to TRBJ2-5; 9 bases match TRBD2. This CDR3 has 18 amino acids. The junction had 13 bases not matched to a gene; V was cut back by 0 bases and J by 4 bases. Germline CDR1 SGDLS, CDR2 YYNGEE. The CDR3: CASSVGTGASGGLETQYF. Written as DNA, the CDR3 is TGTGCCAGCAGCGTAGGCACAGGGGCGAGCGGGGGGTTAGAGACCCAGTACTTC.

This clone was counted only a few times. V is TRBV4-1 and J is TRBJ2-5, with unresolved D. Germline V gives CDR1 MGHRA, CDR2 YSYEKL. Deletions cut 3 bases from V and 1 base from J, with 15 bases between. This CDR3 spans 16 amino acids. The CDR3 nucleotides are TGCGCCAGCAGCCACCGTGGACCGAAGCCCCAAGAGACCCAGTACTTC. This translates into CASSHRGPKPQETQYF.

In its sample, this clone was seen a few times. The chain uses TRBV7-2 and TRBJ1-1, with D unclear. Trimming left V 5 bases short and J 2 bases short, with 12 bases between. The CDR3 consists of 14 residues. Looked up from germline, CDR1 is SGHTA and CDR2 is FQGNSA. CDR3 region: CASSTSGINTEAFF. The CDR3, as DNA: TGTGCCAGCAGCACTTCCGGGATCAACACTGAAGCTTTCTTT. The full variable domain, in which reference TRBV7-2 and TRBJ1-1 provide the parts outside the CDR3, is GAGVSQSPSNKVTEKGKDVELRCDPISGHTALYWYRQSLGQGLEFLIYFQGNSAPDKSGLPSDRFSAERTGGSVSTLTIQRTQQEDSAVYLCASSTSGINTEAFFGQGTRLTVV.